This is a list of T cell receptor beta chains from one sample in a study of shared clonotypes between healthy human individuals. Libraries were prepared by immunoSEQ multiplex PCR; TCRdb keeps only in-frame clonotypes and omits some of them. The sample yields more than 1.2 million clones, 98% to 99% seen once. What was sequenced was naive CD4+ T cells sorted from blood. All receptors come from a young man in good health. Both conserved end residues are part of each CDR3. D genes are given only for firm matches. Not every row has a clone size; where given, it reads once, few, many or a size class.

size,V,J,D,DNA,CDR3
NA,TRBV9,TRBJ1-3,NA,TGTGCCAGCAGCGCCCTGGGACCTAACTCTGGAAACACCATATATTTT,CASSALGPNSGNTIYF
NA,TRBV10-3,TRBJ1-2,TRBD1,TGTGCCATCAGTGAGGGGGACAGCCAAAACTATGGCTACACCTTC,CAISEGDSQNYGYTF
NA,TRBV7-6,TRBJ2-7,NA,TGTGCCAGCAGCTTAGCGGCGGCGGCATACGAGCAGTACTTC,CASSLAAAAYEQYF
NA,TRBV5-4,TRBJ1-1,TRBD1,TGTGCCAGCAGCCCGGGGACAGGGGGCGCGGGAGGGCTCACTGAAGCTTTCTTT,CASSPGTGGAGGLTEAFF
NA,TRBV28,TRBJ1-1,NA,TGTGCCAGCAGAGCAGGCGGGAACACTGAAGCTTTCTTT,CASRAGGNTEAFF
NA,TRBV10-1,TRBJ1-2,NA,TGCGCCAGCAGTGAGACGGGCTCAGGGACAAATGGCTACACCTTC,CASSETGSGTNGYTF
once,TRBV4-3,TRBJ2-7,TRBD2,TGCGCCAGCAGCCAAGCCGCGGGAGGGCCCTACGAGCAGTACTTC,CASSQAAGGPYEQYF
NA,TRBV7-2,TRBJ2-7,TRBD1,TGTGCCAGCAGCTTATTGACAGGGGGATACTACGAGCAGTACTTC,CASSLLTGGYYEQYF
NA,TRBV19,TRBJ1-5,TRBD1,TGTGCCAGTAGTGCGGTCATGAGGGGGCATCAGCCCCAGCATTTT,CASSAVMRGHQPQHF
NA,TRBV5-1,TRBJ2-5,TRBD1,TGCGCCAGCAAAAGGGGAAGGACAGGAGGAGAGACCCAGTACTTC,CASKRGRTGGETQYF
NA,TRBV19,TRBJ2-7,TRBD1,TGTGCCAGTAGCACGACCGGGACAGGGATCTACGAGCAGTACTTC,CASSTTGTGIYEQYF
NA,TRBV11-2,TRBJ2-1,TRBD1,TGTGCCAGCAGCTTACGCCTCCGAGGGGGCGCAGGGGATGAGCAGTTCTTC,CASSLRLRGGAGDEQFF
NA,TRBV28,TRBJ2-3,NA,TGTGCCAGCAGCTCCACATTTGATACGCAGTATTTT,CASSSTFDTQYF
NA,TRBV28,TRBJ1-5,NA,TGTGCCAGCAGTTTAACCATTAATCCGAGTAATAGGAATCAGCCCCAGCATTTT,CASSLTINPSNRNQPQHF
NA,TRBV28,TRBJ2-1,TRBD2,TGTGCCAGCAGTCCGGGACTAGTCCGTGAGCAGTTCTTC,CASSPGLVREQFF
NA,TRBV5-1,TRBJ2-1,NA,TGCGCCAGCAGCCTGGAGCCCCAATACAATGAGCAGTTCTTC,CASSLEPQYNEQFF
NA,TRBV5-5,TRBJ2-3,NA,TGTGCCAGCTCCTCCTCCGGGTTGCGCACAGATACGCAGTATTTT,CASSSSGLRTDTQYF
NA,TRBV18,TRBJ2-7,NA,TGTGCCAGCTCACGGGAACAGGGAGACTACGAGCAGTACTTC,CASSREQGDYEQYF
NA,TRBV4-3,TRBJ2-5,TRBD1,TGCGCCAGCAGCGTTAACCTTCTAATATGGGACAGTCAAGAGACCCAGTACTTC,CASSVNLLIWDSQETQYF
NA,TRBV5-4,TRBJ1-1,TRBD1,TGTGCCAGCAGCTTTCCCACAGGGGGATATGGCACTGAAGCTTTCTTT,CASSFPTGGYGTEAFF
NA,TRBV10-3,TRBJ2-1,TRBD2,TGTGCCATCAGTGGACTAGCAGGGATGGGTAGTGAGCAGTTCTTC,CAISGLAGMGSEQFF
NA,TRBV27,TRBJ1-5,NA,TGTGCCAGCAGCAAGGGCCAGGGGTCGAGAGGCCCTAGCAATCAGCCCCAGCATTTT,CASSKGQGSRGPSNQPQHF
NA,TRBV6-1,TRBJ2-7,TRBD1,TGTGCCAGCCAAGAGACAGGGCGGTACGAGCAGTACTTC,CASQETGRYEQYF
NA,TRBV6-5,TRBJ2-3,TRBD2,TGTGCCACCTCCATCAGCGGGAGGCCAGATACGCAGTATTTT,CATSISGRPDTQYF
NA,TRBV5-1,TRBJ2-1,NA,TGCGCCAGCAGCTTTCCGAGCGGGCGACTAGACAATGAGCAGTTCTTC,CASSFPSGRLDNEQFF
NA,TRBV9,TRBJ1-5,NA,TGTGCCAGCAGCGTAGGGCCCAGGGACAATCAGCCCCAGCATTTT,CASSVGPRDNQPQHF
NA,TRBV5-1,TRBJ1-2,NA,TGCGCCAGCAGCCCCGGGAGGGCCCCTAACTATGGCTACACCTTC,CASSPGRAPNYGYTF
NA,TRBV2,TRBJ2-3,NA,TGTGCCAGCAGTGAAGCAGTGCTAGTGGCGAATACGCAGTATTTT,CASSEAVLVANTQYF
NA,TRBV28,TRBJ2-7,TRBD2,TGTGCCAGCAGGTATTCCGGGACTAGCGGGTACGAGCAGTACTTC,CASRYSGTSGYEQYF
NA,TRBV25-1,TRBJ2-7,TRBD2,TGTGCCACTTCCGGGACTAGCGGGAGGGCCGACTTTTCCGAGCAGTACTTC,CATSGTSGRADFSEQYF
NA,TRBV6-1,TRBJ1-2,NA,TGTGCCAGTAACCGACAGGCCTATGGCTACACCTTC,CASNRQAYGYTF
NA,TRBV27,TRBJ2-3,TRBD1,TGTGCCTCATCGAAGGGACAGGGGGCAGATACGCAGTATTTT,CASSKGQGADTQYF
once,TRBV18,TRBJ2-2,TRBD1,TGTGCCAGCTCACCCCTATCGACAGGGGCTAACACCGGGGAGCTGTTTTTT,CASSPLSTGANTGELFF
NA,TRBV7-2,TRBJ1-4,NA,TGTGCCAGCAGCTTAGGAATAAGCGCAACTAATGAAAAACTGTTTTTT,CASSLGISATNEKLFF
NA,TRBV7-2,TRBJ2-1,NA,TGTGCCAGCAACCTTGAGGGGCAAACGCCGTACAATGAGCAGTTCTTC,CASNLEGQTPYNEQFF
NA,TRBV28,TRBJ2-7,NA,TGTGCCAGCAGTTACACATTCTACGAGCAGTACTTC,CASSYTFYEQYF
NA,TRBV9,TRBJ2-3,TRBD2,TGTGCCAGCAGCGTCGGGACTAGCGGGATGGCAGATACGCAGTATTTT,CASSVGTSGMADTQYF
NA,TRBV6-4,TRBJ2-1,TRBD2,TGTGCCAGCAGTGACTCCACTAGCGTGTACAATGAGCAGTTCTTC,CASSDSTSVYNEQFF
NA,TRBV6-5,TRBJ2-7,NA,TGTGCCAGCAGTTATAGGGTTGGCGAGCAGTACTTC,CASSYRVGEQYF
NA,TRBV28,TRBJ2-5,NA,TGTGCCAGCATGGAGGGCACCTTAAGACAGACCCAGTACTTC,CASMEGTLRQTQYF
NA,TRBV27,TRBJ1-5,NA,TGTGCCAGCAGTCTGGGGGGAGGGGTAATTAGCAATCAGCCCCAGCATTTT,CASSLGGGVISNQPQHF
NA,TRBV28,TRBJ1-1,NA,TGTGCCAGCAGCAGAACAGGGAACACTGAAGCTTTCTTT,CASSRTGNTEAFF
NA,TRBV7-2,TRBJ2-3,NA,TGTGCCAGCAGCTTAGGAGTAGGGAGGACAGATACGCAGTATTTT,CASSLGVGRTDTQYF
NA,TRBV5-4,TRBJ2-3,TRBD1,TGTGCCAGCAGCATGGGACAGGGGGCTCGGGGAGATACGCAGTATTTT,CASSMGQGARGDTQYF
NA,TRBV25-1,TRBJ2-1,TRBD2,TGTGCCAGCAGTGGGGGGGGAGCCAGGTTCTTC,CASSGGGARFF
NA,TRBV9,TRBJ2-7,NA,TGTGCCAGCAGCGTAATGGGCTCACCTAAGGGGGAGCAGTACTTC,CASSVMGSPKGEQYF
NA,TRBV5-1,TRBJ2-7,TRBD1,TGCGCCAGCAGCTTGGGGTGGACAGGGGTACACGAGCAGTACTTC,CASSLGWTGVHEQYF
NA,TRBV5-1,TRBJ2-7,TRBD1,TGCGCCAGCGGGGACAGGGCTGAGGGCGGCAACGAGCAGTACTTC,CASGDRAEGGNEQYF
NA,TRBV2,TRBJ2-2,NA,TGTGCCAGCAGTCTATTGTGGGGGCCGACATCAGCAACCGGGGAGCTGTTTTTT,CASSLLWGPTSATGELFF
NA,TRBV7-6,TRBJ2-1,NA,TGTGCCAGCAGCTTAGGAGAAACCGTGGGGCTAGAGCAGTTCTTC,CASSLGETVGLEQFF
NA,TRBV5-1,TRBJ1-2,TRBD1,TGCGCCAGCAGCTTGGGACTCCGGGACAGCACATATTTTTATGGGTATGGCTACACCTTC,CASSLGLRDSTYFYGYGYTF
NA,TRBV29-1,TRBJ2-7,NA,TGCAGCGTGGCCTGGGACCCAAAGTTATACGAGCAGTACTTC,CSVAWDPKLYEQYF
NA,TRBV2,TRBJ2-3,NA,TGTGCCAGCAGGATAAGGGGGGTCGGGACAGATACGCAGTATTTT,CASRIRGVGTDTQYF
NA,TRBV7-9,TRBJ1-1,TRBD1,TGTGCCAGCAGCCCGGACAGGGGGCCCTTCACTGAAGCTTTCTTT,CASSPDRGPFTEAFF
NA,TRBV7-9,TRBJ2-5,NA,TGTGCCAGCAGCTTAGTACCTAAAATAGAAGAGACCCAGTACTTC,CASSLVPKIEETQYF